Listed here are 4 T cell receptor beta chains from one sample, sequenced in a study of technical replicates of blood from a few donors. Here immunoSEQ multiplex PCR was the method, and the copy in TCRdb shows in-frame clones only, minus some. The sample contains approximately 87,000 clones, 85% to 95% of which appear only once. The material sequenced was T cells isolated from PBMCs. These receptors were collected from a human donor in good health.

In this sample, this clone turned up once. In nucleotides, the CDR3 is TGTGCCAGCATTGGGACTAGCGGGATCAGGGAGACCCAGTACTTC. This translates into CASIGTSGIRETQYF. The J gene is TRBJ2-5, the V gene TRBV2; the match to TRBD2 covers 13 bases. Germline V CDR1 and CDR2: SNHLY, FYNNEI. Trimming at V came to 7 bases and at J to 5 bases, leaving 7 bases not matched to a gene. The CDR3 covers 15 residues.

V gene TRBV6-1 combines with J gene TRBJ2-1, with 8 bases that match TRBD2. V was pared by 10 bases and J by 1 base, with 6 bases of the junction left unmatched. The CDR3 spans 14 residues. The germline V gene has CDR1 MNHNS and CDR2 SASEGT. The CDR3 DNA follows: TGTGCCACAACCCCTAGCGGGTCCTACAATGAGCAGTTCTTC. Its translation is CATTPSGSYNEQFF.

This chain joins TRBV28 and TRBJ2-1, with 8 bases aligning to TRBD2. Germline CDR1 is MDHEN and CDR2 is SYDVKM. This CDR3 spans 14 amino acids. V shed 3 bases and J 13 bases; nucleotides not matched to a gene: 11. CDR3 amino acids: CASSLGTSPPPQFF. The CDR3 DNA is TGTGCCAGCAGTTTGGGGACTAGTCCCCCTCCACAGTTCTTC.

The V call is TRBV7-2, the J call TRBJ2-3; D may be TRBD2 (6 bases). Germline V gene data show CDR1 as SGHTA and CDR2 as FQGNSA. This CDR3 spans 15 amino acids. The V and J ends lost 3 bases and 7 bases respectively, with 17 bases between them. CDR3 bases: TGTGCCAGCAGCTTTTACGGGACTCCAGGTTATACGCAGTATTTT. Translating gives CASSFYGTPGYTQYF.